Listed here is a single T cell receptor beta chain. This sample was included in a study of T cells in Graves' hyperthyroidism and ophthalmopathy. There are 12 residues in the CDR3. Trimming stripped 4 bases from V and 2 bases from J, with 7 bases between. Germline CDR1 reads SGHRS; CDR2 reads YFSETQ. Amplified regions were TCR beta CDR3 sequences from RNA transcripts. HTBI primers drove first-round RT-PCR of the TCR CDR3. TCRdb redid the calling of the multiplex PCR reads with MiXCR, one entry per CDR3 protein. The sample includes some 320,000 distinct CDR3 sequences, roughly 15% of them seen just once.

The J gene is TRBJ2-7, the V gene TRBV5-1, with unresolved D. The source of this sequence is a woman in her thirties or forties with Graves' ophthalmopathy. Sequenced: blood. CDR3 in DNA: TGCGCCAGCAGCCAACGACCCTACGAGCAGTACTTC. Translation: CASSQRPYEQYF.